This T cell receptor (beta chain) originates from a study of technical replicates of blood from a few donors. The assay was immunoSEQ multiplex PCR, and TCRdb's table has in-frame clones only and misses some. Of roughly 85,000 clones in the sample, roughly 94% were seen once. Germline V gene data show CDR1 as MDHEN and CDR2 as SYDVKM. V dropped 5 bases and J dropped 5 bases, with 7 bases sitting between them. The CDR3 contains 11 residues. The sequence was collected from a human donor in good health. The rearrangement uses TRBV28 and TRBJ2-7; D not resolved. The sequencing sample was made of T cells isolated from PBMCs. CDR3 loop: CASSPRDEQYF. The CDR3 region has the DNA TGTGCCAGCAGTCCCCGCGACGAGCAGTACTTC. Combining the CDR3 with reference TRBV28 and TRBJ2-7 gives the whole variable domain DVKVTQSSRYLVKRTGEKVFLECVQDMDHENMFWYRQDPGLGLRLIYFSYDVKMKEKGDIPEGYSVSREKKERFSLILESASTNQTSMYLCASSPRDEQYFGPGTRLTVT.